The next 2 T cell receptor beta chains were all read from a single sample in a study of metastatic and nonmetastatic thyroid tumors. None of the patients had undergone any treatment ahead of thyroid surgery. TCRdb re-called the PCR reads with MiXCR. Among tens of thousands of clones listed, approximately 30% were seen once. The specimen was blood. The source of these receptors is a female donor with papillary thyroid cancer or a benign thyroid nodule (not recorded which). Some clones in this sample may be carry-over from other donors' samples.

The genes are TRBV12-3 or TRBV12-4 and TRBJ1-5, with D perhaps matching TRBD1 (5 bases). V was cut by 6 bases and J by 1 base, with 10 bases left in between. This CDR3 contains 14 residues. This chain's CDR3 is CASSPTASNQPQHF. CDR3 nucleotide sequence: TGTGCCAGCAGCCCGACAGCCAGCAATCAGCCCCAGCATTTT.

This clone was observed at least ten times. This sequence joins TRBV4-3 and TRBJ2-7, with 10 bases lining up with TRBD1. V lost 4 bases and J lost 6; bases outside the gene matches: 9. The CDR3 loop spans 15 amino acids. Germline V gene lookup returns CDR1 LGHNA and CDR2 YSLEER. CDR3 amino acids: CASSPTGQGLREQYF. For the CDR3, the DNA is TGCGCCAGCAGCCCCACGGGACAGGGGTTACGCGAGCAGTACTTC.